The clone carrying this T cell receptor (beta chain) came up many times. V was trimmed by 6 bases and J by 0 bases, leaving 9 bases between them. There are 13 residues in the CDR3. This sample is drawn from a study of blood T cell repertoires in COVID-19. Data came from immunoSEQ multiplex PCR; TCRdb stores just in-frame clones and leaves some out. The data show 100,000 to 150,000 clones, with roughly 69% seen just once and about 2.2% held by the top ten. The sequenced material came from peripheral blood. The V and J genes are TRBV12-3 or TRBV12-4 and TRBJ2-7; no definite D call. This clonotype originated in a woman in her sixties or seventies with acute or convalescent COVID-19. This CDR3 reads CASRLRNSYEQYF. In DNA form, the CDR3 reads TGTGCCAGCAGACTACGGAACTCCTACGAGCAGTACTTC.